This passage covers 18 T cell receptor beta chains from one sample sequenced in a study of OX40 agonist ivuxolimab in advanced cancers. Clones were sequenced by immunoSEQ multiplex PCR, and TCRdb holds only the in-frame ones, with some missing. Of about 60,000 clones in the sample, over 75% were seen once. Sequences were derived from CD4+ or CD8+ T cells sorted from blood, sampled in a trial of the OX40 agonist ivuxolimab. Every receptor here comes from an adult with an advanced solid tumor such as melanoma, head and neck, liver or kidney cancer.

The chain carries TRBV30 and TRBJ2-6; 12 bases line up with TRBD1. Germline V CDR1 and CDR2: GTSNPN, SVGIG (reference sequence). This CDR3 is 17 amino acids long. Trimming at V came to 1 base and at J to 5 bases, leaving 6 bases not matched to a gene. The CDR3 region has the DNA TGTGCCTGGAGTGGGGGGACAGGGGGCAACTGGGCCAACGTCCTGACTTTC. Its translation is CAWSGGTGGNWANVLTF.

This clone occurred once. V usage is TRBV7-3 and J usage is TRBJ2-5; no definite D call. Germline values: CDR1 SGHTA, CDR2 FQGTGA. The ends were cut back, 5 bases at V and 5 bases at J, with 21 bases in the middle. This CDR3 is 16 amino acids long. CDR3 DNA: TGTGCCAGCAGCCTCACCGGGCCCGCAAGGTTCGAGACCCAGTACTTC. Protein product: CASSLTGPARFETQYF.

This clone came up a few times. This chain joins TRBV6-6 and TRBJ2-3; no definite D call. The germline V and J ends were trimmed by 5 bases and 0 bases, with 3 bases remaining between them. This CDR3 is built from 12 residues. Per the germline V gene, CDR1 is MNHNY and CDR2 is SVGAGI (reference sequence). CDR3 loop: CASSGSTDTQYF. Here the CDR3 DNA reads TGTGCCAGCAGTGGTAGCACAGATACGCAGTATTTT.

A single count supports this clone. This chain uses TRBV19 with TRBJ1-2, with a weak D call TRBD1 (6 bases). Germline lookup yields CDR1 LNHDA and CDR2 SQIVND (reference sequence). CDR3 length: 14 residues. Between the trimmed V and J ends, which lost 1 base and 4 bases, there was a span of 10 bases. Here the CDR3 reads CASSIVAGVYGYTF. CDR3 nucleotides: TGTGCCAGTAGTATAGTTGCAGGGGTCTATGGCTACACCTTC. The full variable domain, rest sourced from reference TRBV19 and TRBJ1-2, is DGGITQSPKYLFRKEGQNVTLSCEQNLNHDAMYWYRQDPGQGLRLIYYSQIVNDFQKGDIAEGYSVSREKKESFPLTVTSAQKNPTAFYLCASSIVAGVYGYTFGSGTRLTVV.

V gene TRBV5-4 combines with J gene TRBJ2-7; the match to TRBD2 covers 8 bases. Per the germline V gene, CDR1 is SGHNT and CDR2 is YYREEE (reference sequence). Germline trimming cut 4 bases from V and 1 base from J; bases unmatched to any gene: 4. The CDR3 has 14 residues. As DNA, the CDR3 is TGTGCCAGCAGCCCGCAGCGGGGGTCCTACGAGCAGTACTTC. It yields the protein CASSPQRGSYEQYF.

The chain has TRBV30 and TRBJ2-7; D is ambiguous. There are 13 residues in the CDR3. The V end was cut by 3 bases, the J end by 5 bases, with 14 bases between. Germline V gene data show CDR1 as GTSNPN and CDR2 as SVGIG (reference sequence). In nucleotides, the CDR3 is TGTGCCTGGAGCCAACAGATAACTAACGAGCAGTACTTC. It specifies CAWSQQITNEQYF.

The chain carries TRBV7-2 and TRBJ2-5, with TRBD1 identical over 11 bases. The length of the CDR3 is 15 residues. Germline values: CDR1 SGHTA, CDR2 FQGNSA. Trimming at V came to 5 bases and at J to 5 bases, leaving 7 bases not matched to a gene. The CDR3 DNA sequence: TGTGCCAGCAGCGGACGGGACAGGGGGGTGGAGACCCAGTACTTC. This translates into CASSGRDRGVETQYF.

On this clone: This sample also contains other DNA sequences that code for the same CDR3. Written as DNA, the CDR3 is TGCAGCGTCCGGGGGGGCGGGGGGCGAGGCACTGAAGCTTTCTTT. Its translation: CSVRGGGGRGTEAFF. The genes are TRBV29-1 and TRBJ1-1; TRBD1 might be the D (6 bases). Per germline, CDR1 SQVTM and CDR2 ANQGSEA. V lost 6 bases to trimming and J lost 4 bases, with 21 bases between them. CDR3 length: 15 residues.

The DNA of the CDR3 is TGCGCCAGCAGCTTGGACTTATCGGGACGCCGGGGCGCATTGGGGGAGCAGTACTTC. Its translation is CASSLDLSGRRGALGEQYF. The V call is TRBV5-1, the J call TRBJ2-7; D may be TRBD1 or TRBD2 (5 bases each). CDR1 and CDR2 (germline): SGHRS, YFSETQ. There are 19 residues in the CDR3. V lost 0 bases to trimming and J lost 7 bases, with 29 bases between them.

In this sample, this clone is medium-sized. The rearrangement joins TRBV19 to TRBJ1-1; 9 nucleotides agree with TRBD1. The CDR3 is made up of 12 amino acids. CDR1 LNHDA and CDR2 SQIVND come from the germline V gene (reference sequence). After removal of 4 bases from V and 12 bases from J, the junction contained 6 bases not matched to a gene. CDR3: CASSTPGQGSFF. CDR3 DNA sequence: TGTGCCAGTAGTACTCCGGGACAGGGATCTTTCTTT.

J is TRBJ2-7 and V is TRBV5-6; D unresolved. The length of the CDR3 is 14 residues. CDR1 and CDR2 (germline): SGHDT, YYEEEE. V shed 0 bases and J shed 2 bases, with 9 bases lying between them. The CDR3: CASSLDSSPYEQYF. CDR3 coding DNA: TGTGCCAGCAGCTTGGACAGCAGTCCCTACGAGCAGTACTTC.

This chain links TRBV5-1 with TRBJ1-1; D not resolved. There are 13 residues in the CDR3. Trimming stripped 0 bases from V and 1 base from J, with 4 bases between. Germline lookup yields CDR1 SGHRS and CDR2 YFSETQ. CDR3 region: CASSLDPNTEAFF. The CDR3 DNA reads as TGCGCCAGCAGCTTGGATCCGAACACTGAAGCTTTCTTT.

The genes are TRBV7-2 and TRBJ2-3; tentatively, D is TRBD1 (7 bases). CDR1 is SGHTA, CDR2 FQGNSA, per germline. This CDR3 comprises 16 residues. Trimming shortened V by 5 bases and J by 0 bases, and 15 bases separated the two germline ends. The CDR3 DNA reads as TGTGCCAGCAGCATCGGCGGGACAGTTAGCACAGATACGCAGTATTTT. Translating gives CASSIGGTVSTDTQYF.

V is TRBV7-3 and J is TRBJ2-1; maybe TRBD2 (5 bases). V lost 4 bases and J 9 bases, leaving 19 bases between the germline ends. This CDR3 has 15 residues. Germline V gives CDR1 SGHTA, CDR2 FQGTGA. The CDR3 DNA is TGTGCCAGCAGCTCCCTCCCGGGAATAGATGCTGAGCAGTTCTTC. Translating gives CASSSLPGIDAEQFF.

V gene TRBV7-3 combines with J gene TRBJ2-7; tentative D call: TRBD2 (6 bases). This CDR3 region has 13 residues. V was trimmed by 4 bases and J by 6 bases, leaving 13 bases between them. CDR1 is SGHTA, CDR2 FQGTGA, per germline. In DNA form, the CDR3 reads TGTGCCAGCAGCTCCGACCACGGGGGCGAGCAGTACTTC. Protein product: CASSSDHGGEQYF. Variable domain in full (rest from reference TRBV7-3 and TRBJ2-7): GAGVSQTPSNKVTEKGKYVELRCDPISGHTALYWYRQSLGQGPEFLIYFQGTGAADDSGLPNDRFFAVRPEGSVSTLKIQRTERGDSAVYLCASSSDHGGEQYFGPGTRLTVT.

The CDR3 reads CASRPSARNSYEQYF. CDR3 nucleotide sequence: TGTGCCAGCAGACCTAGCGCACGGAACTCCTACGAGCAGTACTTC. This chain uses TRBV6-5 with TRBJ2-7; perhaps TRBD2 as D (6 bases). V gave up 6 bases and J gave up 0 bases, with 15 bases separating them. The germline V gene encodes CDR1 MNHEY and CDR2 SVGAGI. CDR3 length: 15 amino acids.

The chain has TRBV5-6 and TRBJ1-2; D is possibly TRBD1 (5 bases). The germline V and J ends were trimmed by 4 bases and 4 bases, with 11 bases remaining between them. Germline values: CDR1 SGHDT, CDR2 YYEEEE. The CDR3 has 13 residues. In DNA form, the CDR3 reads TGTGCCAGCAGCCAACGACAGATCTATGGCTACACCTTC. Translation gives CASSQRQIYGYTF.

The rearrangement joins TRBV19 to TRBJ2-2; tentatively, D is TRBD2 (5 bases). Trimming took 6 bases from V and 1 from J, leaving 9 bases between them. Germline assignment: CDR1 LNHDA and CDR2 SQIVND (reference sequence). The CDR3 is 14 amino acids. CDR3 in amino acids: CASRPGKNTGELFF. DNA of the CDR3: TGTGCCAGTAGGCCGGGAAAGAACACCGGGGAGCTGTTTTTT.